This T cell receptor (beta chain) was recorded in a study of CD8 T cells in Susac syndrome. Blood CD8+ and CD4+ T cells underwent high-throughput TCR beta sequencing. Negative isolation yielded CD4+ and CD8+ T cells, and FACS enriched TEMRA cells. Trimming left V 4 bases short and J 6 bases short, with 12 bases between. CDR1 and CDR2 (germline): GTSNPN, SVGIG (reference sequence). The CDR3 sequence is 13 residues long. A quantity of about 0.45 to 1 ug RNA underwent reverse transcription using random hexamers. The authors amplified TCR beta CDR3 across 54 Vbeta and 13 Jbeta using immunoSEQ multiplex PCR. In TCRdb, the immunoSEQ multiplex PCR reads were re-called with MiXCR into one record per CDR3 protein. In the table there are 180,000 or so distinct CDR3 sequences, around 94% of which are singletons.

The V and J genes are TRBV30 and TRBJ1-4; D gene uncertain. This receptor was taken from a human donor in good health. Material: CD4+ T cells from PBMCs. The CDR3 reads CAWTSGFDEKLFF. CDR3 in DNA: TGTGCCTGGACGTCAGGTTTCGATGAAAAACTGTTTTTT.